This T cell receptor (beta chain) was documented in a study of cytomegalovirus exposure and HLA in healthy donors. Study observations and caveats: Reportedly, TCR beta sequences accurately predicted HLA-A and HLA-B alleles in most subjects.

A word on this clone: The antigen is not known.

Primers: 60 Vbeta forward and 13 Jbeta reverse. The repertoire was sequenced with immunoSEQ multiplex PCR; TCRdb's copy has only in-frame clones and lacks some. The table shows some 140,000 clones, with roughly three quarters occurring only once. The trim removed 8 bases at V and 3 bases at J, leaving 0 bases unmatched. This CDR3 spans 12 amino acids. Germline CDR1 reads MNHEY; CDR2 reads SVGAGI. Sequencing was performed on PBMCs. This sequence originates from a female donor in good health and CMV-seronegative. The chain employs TRBV6-5 and TRBJ2-3, with TRBD1 matching 9 bases. The CDR3 DNA reads TGTGCCAGCGGGACAGGGACAGATACGCAGTATTTT. Translated: CASGTGTDTQYF.